This T cell receptor (beta chain) originates from a study of shared clonotypes between healthy human individuals. There are 15 residues in the CDR3. Germline values: CDR1 MDHEN, CDR2 SYDVKM. After removal of 6 bases from V and 6 bases from J, the junction contained 7 bases not matched to a gene. Using immunoSEQ multiplex PCR, the repertoire was profiled, and TCRdb retains in-frame clones only, with some absent. This table holds some 500,000 clones, approximately 95% found once. This receptor was taken from a woman in her twenties or thirties in good health. Material for sequencing was naive CD4+ T cells sorted from blood. Indicated subset: CD45RA+ positively selected. The genes are TRBV28 and TRBJ1-6; 8 bases are a match to TRBD1. The CDR3 spells CASSPGQGANSPLHF. CDR3 DNA: TGTGCCAGCAGCCCCGGACAGGGAGCTAATTCACCCCTCCACTTT.